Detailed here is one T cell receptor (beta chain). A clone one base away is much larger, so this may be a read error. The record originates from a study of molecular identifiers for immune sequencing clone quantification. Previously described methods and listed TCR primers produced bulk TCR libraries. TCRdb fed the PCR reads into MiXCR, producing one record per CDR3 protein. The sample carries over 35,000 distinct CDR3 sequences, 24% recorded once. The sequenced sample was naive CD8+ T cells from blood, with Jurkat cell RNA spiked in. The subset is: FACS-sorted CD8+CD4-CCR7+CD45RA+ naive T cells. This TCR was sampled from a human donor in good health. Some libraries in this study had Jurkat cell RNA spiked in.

The CDR3 sequence is CASSQAQGTPLHF. CDR3 nucleotide sequence: TGCGCCAGCAGCCAAGCTCAGGGGACACCCCTCCACTTT. This chain uses TRBV4-1 with TRBJ1-6, with a weak D call TRBD1 (6 bases). The germline V gene has CDR1 MGHRA and CDR2 YSYEKL. Trimming removed 1 base at V and 11 bases at J, with 9 bases between. The CDR3 extends over 13 amino acids.